These 13 T cell receptor beta chains were all obtained from the same sample, sequenced in a study of cytomegalovirus exposure and HLA in healthy donors. The PCR employed 60 Vbeta primers together with 13 Jbeta primers. The data were produced by immunoSEQ multiplex PCR, yet TCRdb's version contains in-frame clones alone and is incomplete. The data contain 110,000 to 150,000 clones, 70% of them seen just once; the ten biggest clones take up 2.1%. Sample: PBMCs. All receptors come from a woman aged 60-75 years in good health and CMV-seropositive.

This clone has only one observation. The chain employs TRBV2 and TRBJ2-1; 8 bases are shared with TRBD1. The CDR3 spans 16 residues. Trimming took 6 bases from V and 4 from J; bases not matched to a gene: 11. Germline V gene lookup returns CDR1 SNHLY and CDR2 FYNNEI. The CDR3 reads CASSSGTGGSYNEQFF. The CDR3 DNA sequence: TGTGCCAGCAGCTCGGGTACAGGGGGTTCGTACAATGAGCAGTTCTTC.

V gene TRBV5-4 combines with J gene TRBJ2-3; 9 nucleotides agree with TRBD1. The germline CDR1 and CDR2 sequences are SGHNT and YYREEE (reference sequence). The CDR3 is made up of 16 amino acids. After removal of 1 base from V and 4 bases from J, the junction contained 7 bases not matched to a gene. The CDR3 protein is CASSLLQGAGADTQYF. CDR3 bases: TGTGCCAGCAGCTTGTTACAGGGGGCGGGGGCAGATACGCAGTATTTT.

In this sample, this clone turned up a few times. This chain joins TRBV6-5 and TRBJ1-1; D remains ambiguous. Trimming pared 0 bases from V and 1 base from J, leaving 9 bases between. The CDR3 is 15 residues long. Germline assignment: CDR1 MNHEY and CDR2 SVGAGI. CDR3 protein: CASSYSIGGNTEAFF. CDR3 nucleotides: TGTGCCAGCAGTTACTCGATAGGCGGGAACACTGAAGCTTTCTTT.

The rearrangement uses TRBV5-1 and TRBJ2-1; 10 bases line up with TRBD2. There are 15 residues in the CDR3. CDR1 is SGHRS, CDR2 YFSETQ, per germline. J was trimmed by 0 bases and V by 5 bases; bases with no gene match: 2. The CDR3 spells CASSPSGSSYNEQFF. The DNA for the CDR3 is TGCGCCAGCAGTCCTAGCGGGAGCTCCTACAATGAGCAGTTCTTC.

This clone was seen a few times. V and J are TRBV19 and TRBJ2-6; 9 bases match TRBD2. The CDR3 sequence is 15 residues long. From germline, CDR1 is LNHDA and CDR2 SQIVND (reference sequence). V gave up 7 bases and J gave up 2 bases; unmatched junction bases: 3. The CDR3 loop is CASKKREAGANVLTF. DNA for the CDR3: TGTGCCAGTAAGAAGCGGGAGGCTGGGGCCAACGTCCTGACTTTC.

This clone was recorded a few times. The sample contains more than one DNA sequence encoding this CDR3. The chain joins TRBV5-1 to TRBJ2-5; 7 nucleotides align to TRBD2. V trimming: 4 bases; J trimming: 4 bases; junction bases outside the gene matches: 4. CDR1 SGHRS and CDR2 YFSETQ come from the germline V gene. The CDR3 contains 13 residues. The CDR3 region is CASSPSSGETQYF. CDR3 DNA sequence: TGCGCCAGCAGCCCTTCTAGCGGAGAGACCCAGTACTTC.

The chain is built from TRBV19 and TRBJ2-7, with a weak D call TRBD1 (6 bases). Trimming cost V 6 bases and J 2 bases, with 11 bases left between them. This CDR3 is 13 amino acids long. The germline V gene has CDR1 LNHDA and CDR2 SQIVND (reference sequence). The CDR3 nucleotides read TGTGCCAGTAGAAAAGGACAGACCTACGAGCAGTACTTC. Amino acids: CASRKGQTYEQYF. Full variable domain (rest looked up from reference TRBV19 and TRBJ2-7): DGGITQSPKYLFRKEGQNVTLSCEQNLNHDAMYWYRQDPGQGLRLIYYSQIVNDFQKGDIAEGYSVSREKKESFPLTVTSAQKNPTAFYLCASRKGQTYEQYFGPGTRLTVT.

The CDR3 DNA reads as TGTGCCAGCAGCCCCCCCCGACAGGGTACCCATGTGAAGACCCAGTACTTC. This encodes CASSPPRQGTHVKTQYF. This rearrangement joins TRBV28 to TRBJ2-5; 7 bases are shared with TRBD1. Germline CDR1 and CDR2: MDHEN and SYDVKM. The J segment lost 6 bases and the V segment lost 6 bases, leaving 19 bases of the junction unmatched. The CDR3 has 17 amino acids.

V gene TRBV28 combines with J gene TRBJ1-5; D is perhaps TRBD1 (5 bases). Germline-derived CDR1 and CDR2 are MDHEN and SYDVKM. The CDR3 totals 16 residues. Trimming pared 5 bases from V and 0 bases from J, leaving 14 bases between. CDR3 residues: CASSTDSLYSNQPQHF. The CDR3, as DNA: TGTGCCAGCAGTACCGACAGTTTGTATAGCAATCAGCCCCAGCATTTT.

The V call is TRBV29-1, the J call TRBJ2-2; D gene ambiguous. Germline CDR1 is SQVTM and CDR2 is ANQGSEA. There are 11 residues in the CDR3. Deletions cut 4 bases from V and 5 bases from J, with 5 bases between. The CDR3 DNA reads as TGCAGCGTTGGTATGACCGGGGAGCTGTTTTTT. Protein sequence: CSVGMTGELFF.

The chain has TRBV5-1 and TRBJ2-2; 11 nucleotides match TRBD2. This CDR3 region has 17 residues. Germline V gene sequence: CDR1 SGHRS, CDR2 YFSETQ. The J segment lost 2 bases and the V segment lost 4 bases, leaving 7 bases of the junction unmatched. This CDR3 reads CASSGRGTSGNTGELFF. For the CDR3, the DNA is TGCGCCAGCAGCGGAAGGGGGACTAGCGGTAACACCGGGGAGCTGTTTTTT.

This clone occurred a few times. The gene calls are TRBV2 and TRBJ2-1; 13 bases align to TRBD2. Germline V gives CDR1 SNHLY, CDR2 FYNNEI. This CDR3 has 15 amino acids. J lost 8 bases, V lost 6 bases, and 7 bases had no gene match. For the CDR3, the DNA is TGTGCCAGCAGCTGGACTAGCGGGAGTATCGATGAGCAGTTCTTC. Protein product: CASSWTSGSIDEQFF.

The J gene is TRBJ2-3, the V gene TRBV18; tentatively, D is TRBD2 (5 bases). Per the germline V gene, CDR1 is KGHSH and CDR2 is LQKENI. V gave up 5 bases and J gave up 0 bases, with 15 bases separating them. The CDR3 runs to 16 residues. The CDR3 protein is CASSAVVASSTDTQYF. Written as DNA, the CDR3 is TGTGCCAGCTCAGCAGTCGTAGCGTCTAGCACAGATACGCAGTATTTT.